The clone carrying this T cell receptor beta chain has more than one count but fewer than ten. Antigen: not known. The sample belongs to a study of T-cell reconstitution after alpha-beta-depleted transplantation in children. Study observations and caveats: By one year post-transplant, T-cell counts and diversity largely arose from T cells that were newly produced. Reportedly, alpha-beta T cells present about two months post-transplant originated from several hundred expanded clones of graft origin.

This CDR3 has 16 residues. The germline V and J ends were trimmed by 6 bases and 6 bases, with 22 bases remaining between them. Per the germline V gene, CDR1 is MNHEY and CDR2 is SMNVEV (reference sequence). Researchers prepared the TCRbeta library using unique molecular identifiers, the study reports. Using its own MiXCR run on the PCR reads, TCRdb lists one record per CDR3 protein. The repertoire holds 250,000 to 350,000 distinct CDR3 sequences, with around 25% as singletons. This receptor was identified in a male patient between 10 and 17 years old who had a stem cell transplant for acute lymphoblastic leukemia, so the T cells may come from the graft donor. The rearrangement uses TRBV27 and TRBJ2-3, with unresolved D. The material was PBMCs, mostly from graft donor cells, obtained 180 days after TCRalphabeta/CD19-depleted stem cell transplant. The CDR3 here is CASSIYRASSYDTQYF. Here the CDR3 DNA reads TGTGCCAGCAGCATTTATAGGGCCTCGTCCTACGATACGCAGTATTTT.